Listed below are T cell receptor beta chains from one sample, sequenced in a study of metastatic and nonmetastatic thyroid tumors. MiXCR was used by TCRdb to re-call the PCR reads. The profile covers around 40,000 clones, with about 18% appearing a single time and approximately 5.6% taken by the ten largest. The sample consisted of blood. Receptors originate from a male donor with papillary thyroid cancer or a benign thyroid nodule (not recorded which). Some clones in this sample may be carry-over from other donors' samples. The CDR3 runs from the conserved cysteine through the conserved F or W. D genes are given only for firm matches. Clone size is given for some rows only: seen once, a few or many times, or a class if the clone is expanded.

>TRBV7-2|many|NA|TRBJ1-4
CASSLSTVRGEKLFF
TGTGCCAGCAGCTTATCGACAGTTAGAGGCGAAAAACTGTTTTTT
>TRBV7-9|many|TRBD1|TRBJ1-2
CASTQGVGGYTF
TGTGCCAGCACGCAGGGGGTAGGTGGCTACACCTTC
>TRBV27|many|TRBD1|TRBJ1-1
CASREWGQLNTEAFF
TGTGCCAGCAGGGAGTGGGGACAGCTGAACACTGAAGCTTTCTTT
>TRBV29-1|many|NA|TRBJ2-1
CSVEDPQRSSYNEQFF
TGCAGCGTTGAAGATCCCCAGCGGAGCTCCTACAATGAGCAGTTCTTC
>TRBV5-1|NA|TRBD2|TRBJ2-1
CASSPTTSGLRYNEQFF
TGCGCCAGCAGCCCGACCACTAGCGGACTACGTTACAATGAGCAGTTCTTC
>TRBV5-1|many|TRBD2|TRBJ2-5
CASSFARGEETQYF
TGCGCCAGCAGCTTTGCACGGGGGGAAGAGACCCAGTACTTC
>TRBV7-8|medium-sized|TRBD2|TRBJ2-7
CASSPLAASYEQYF
TGTGCCAGCAGCCCCCTAGCGGCTTCCTACGAGCAGTACTTC
>TRBV20-1|many|TRBD1|TRBJ1-1
CSAKHTGDVTEAFF
TGCAGTGCTAAGCATACAGGGGATGTCACTGAAGCTTTCTTT
>TRBV2|medium-sized|NA|TRBJ2-7
CASRSTSFLSYEQYF
TGTGCCAGCAGGTCCACTTCTTTTCTCTCCTACGAGCAGTACTTC
>TRBV27|many|TRBD2|TRBJ2-5
CASSSASGGETQYF
TGTGCCAGCAGTTCGGCTAGCGGGGGAGAGACCCAGTACTTC
>TRBV20-1|NA|NA|TRBJ2-7
CSAYFYEQYF
TGCAGTGCTTATTTCTACGAGCAGTACTTC
>TRBV6-1|many|NA|TRBJ1-1
CATNPTGVGTEAFF
TGTGCCACCAACCCGACCGGGGTAGGCACTGAAGCTTTCTTT
>TRBV5-1|many|NA|TRBJ1-3
CASSLISGNTIYF
TGCGCCAGCAGCTTGATCTCAGGAAACACCATATATTTT
>TRBV7-2|many|NA|TRBJ2-7
CASSMTTSYEQYF
TGTGCCAGCAGCATGACTACCTCCTACGAGCAGTACTTC
>TRBV27|NA|NA|TRBJ1-1
CASSLFRGGEAFF
TGTGCCAGCAGTTTATTCAGGGGCGGGGAAGCTTTCTTT
>TRBV20-1|many|TRBD2|TRBJ2-5
CSANSGGASPHQETQYF
TGCAGTGCCAATAGCGGGGGGGCCTCCCCCCATCAAGAGACCCAGTACTTC
>TRBV12-3/TRBV12-4|few|NA|TRBJ2-5
CASSLINLYGETQYF
TGTGCCAGCAGTTTAATCAACCTATATGGAGAGACCCAGTACTTC
>TRBV19|NA|TRBD2|TRBJ2-7
CASSIASGMAYEQYF
TGTGCCAGTAGTATAGCCAGCGGGATGGCTTACGAGCAGTACTTT
>TRBV18|many|NA|TRBJ2-5
CASSPRGALIGETQYF
TGTGCCAGCTCACCAAGAGGAGCGCTTATCGGAGAGACCCAGTACTTC
>TRBV7-8|NA|NA|TRBJ1-1
CASRKTGPGTEAFF
TGTGCCAGCAGGAAGACAGGACCCGGCACTGAAGCTTTCTTT